These 32 T cell receptor beta chains were sequenced from one sample in a study of blood T cell repertoires in COVID-19. TCRdb's table, derived via immunoSEQ multiplex PCR, lists solely in-frame clones and lacks some. The sample includes some 250,000 clones, around 87% of them seen just once. The sample was peripheral blood. The receptor source for this set is a woman aged 70-85 years with active or convalescent COVID-19.

The rearrangement joins TRBV2 to TRBJ1-1; D perhaps matches TRBD1 (6 bases). Trimming shortened V by 3 bases and J by 6 bases, and 14 bases separated the two germline ends. This CDR3 is 14 amino acids long. In germline, CDR1 is SNHLY, CDR2 FYNNEI. CDR3 in amino acids: CASSERGGIAEAFF. CDR3 nucleotides: TGTGCCAGCAGTGAGAGAGGGGGAATCGCTGAAGCTTTCTTT.

This chain links TRBV14 with TRBJ2-7, with a tentative D call TRBD2 (7 bases). The CDR3 is made up of 16 amino acids. Germline loops: CDR1 SGHDN, CDR2 FVKESK. Trimming took off 5 bases at V and 7 bases at J, with 24 bases between the two ends. The CDR3 nucleotides read TGTGCCAGCAGCGGCCAACAGGGACTACTATCCTGGGAGCAGTACTTC. Its translation: CASSGQQGLLSWEQYF.

The rearrangement links TRBV5-1 to TRBJ2-3, with TRBD1 as a possible D gene (5 bases). With 1 base removed from V and 4 bases from J, the gap between germline ends came to 10 bases. This CDR3 has 14 amino acids. CDR1 is SGHRS, CDR2 YFSETQ, per germline. Here the CDR3 reads CASSLRAGPDTQYF. In DNA, the CDR3 is TGCGCCAGCAGCTTGAGGGCAGGGCCAGATACGCAGTATTTT.

This rearrangement joins TRBV6-6 to TRBJ2-5, with D unresolved. This CDR3 has 11 amino acids. V was cut by 4 bases and J by 4 bases, with 4 bases left in between. In germline, CDR1 is MNHNY, CDR2 SVGAGI (reference sequence). The DNA of the CDR3 is TGTGCCAGCAGTTCTCTAGAGACCCAGTACTTC. This encodes CASSSLETQYF.

On this clone itself: A junction boundary mismatches the germline segment, possibly from a read error. The V call is TRBV6-1, the J call TRBJ2-1, with 12 bases identical to TRBD2. The CDR3 is 15 residues long. CDR1 is MNHNS and CDR2 is SASEGT in the germline V gene. CDR3 sequence (DNA): TGTGCCAGCAGTCAAGCTAGCGGGGGGGCGCGTGAGCAGTTCTTC. The encoded protein is CASSQASGGAREQFF.

This clone was observed a single time. The chain has TRBV7-6 and TRBJ2-2; a possible D gene is TRBD1 (5 bases). CDR1 and CDR2 (germline): SGHVS, FNYEAQ. Trimming pared 2 bases from V and 5 bases from J, leaving 12 bases between. CDR3 length: 15 amino acids. The CDR3 DNA is TGTGCCAGCAGCTTAAATCCGGCAGGGACCGGGGAGCTGTTTTTT. It translates to CASSLNPAGTGELFF. Full variable domain (outside the CDR3, taken from reference TRBV7-6 and TRBJ2-2): GAGVSQSPRYKVTKRGQDVALRCDPISGHVSLYWYRQALGQGPEFLTYFNYEAQQDKSGLPNDRFSAERPEGSISTLTIQRTEQRDSAMYRCASSLNPAGTGELFFGEGSRLTVL.

This chain connects TRBV7-8 to TRBJ1-4; 7 nucleotides line up with TRBD1. CDR3 length: 13 residues. With V trimmed by 3 bases and J by 7 bases, 2 bases remained unmatched. The germline CDR1 and CDR2 sequences are SGHVS and FQNEAQ. This CDR3 reads CASSLTGIEKLFF. CDR3 in DNA: TGTGCCAGCAGCTTGACAGGGATTGAAAAACTGTTTTTT.

This chain joins TRBV5-1 and TRBJ1-3, with TRBD1 identical over 9 bases. Germline V CDR1 and CDR2: SGHRS, YFSETQ. This CDR3 region has 14 residues. The V gene end was trimmed by 5 bases and the J gene end by 4 bases; junction bases not matched to a gene: 4. The CDR3: CASSSGTGGNTIYF. As DNA, the CDR3 is TGCGCCAGCAGTAGTGGGACAGGGGGAAACACCATATATTTT.

The chain recombines TRBV19 with TRBJ1-2; 8 bases fit TRBD1. J was trimmed by 7 bases and V by 6 bases; bases with no gene match: 7. Germline V gene data show CDR1 as LNHDA and CDR2 as SQIVND (reference sequence). The CDR3 totals 13 residues. CDR3 loop: CASRPIQGAGYTF. The CDR3 DNA reads TGTGCCAGTAGGCCTATTCAGGGGGCTGGCTACACCTTC.

The CDR3: CASSSGTPSYEQYF. As DNA, the CDR3 is TGTGCCAGCAGTTCTGGGACACCTTCCTACGAGCAGTACTTC. The gene calls are TRBV6-5 and TRBJ2-7; D is perhaps TRBD1 (6 bases). The V and J ends lost 4 bases and 1 base respectively, with 11 bases between them. The germline V gene encodes CDR1 MNHEY and CDR2 SVGAGI. The CDR3 runs 14 residues.

The chain employs TRBV4-3 and TRBJ2-3; 8 bases map to TRBD2. CDR3 length: 15 residues. The germline V gene has CDR1 LGHNA and CDR2 YSLEER. The trim removed 1 base at V and 5 bases at J, leaving 5 bases unmatched. CDR3 DNA: TGCGCCAGCAGCCAAGGGCGGGGGGCGGTAGATACGCAGTATTTT. This gives the protein CASSQGRGAVDTQYF.

The chain combines TRBV6-5 with TRBJ2-2; the match to TRBD1 covers 7 bases. Losses at the gene ends were 6 bases for V and 2 bases for J; bases not matched to a gene: 6. The CDR3 has 15 amino acids. CDR1 is MNHEY and CDR2 is SVGAGI in the germline V gene. The CDR3 here is CASRRGQTNTGELFF. CDR3 coding DNA: TGTGCCAGCAGAAGGGGGCAGACAAACACCGGGGAGCTGTTTTTT.

The chain uses TRBV7-2 and TRBJ2-1; 11 bases match TRBD2. Looked up from germline, CDR1 is SGHTA and CDR2 is FQGNSA. This CDR3 spans 15 amino acids. J was trimmed by 8 bases and V by 4 bases; bases with no gene match: 7. CDR3 amino acids: CASSSGLAGGDEQFF. The CDR3 nucleotides read TGTGCCAGCAGCTCCGGACTAGCGGGTGGGGATGAGCAGTTCTTC.

This clone was seen a few times. This chain joins TRBV18 and TRBJ1-2; unclear D gene. Looked up from germline, CDR1 is KGHSH and CDR2 is LQKENI. V dropped 1 base and J dropped 8 bases, with 20 bases sitting between them. The CDR3 has 16 amino acids. CDR3 coding DNA: TGTGCCAGCTCACCACGAGGTAACGAGCTCTCTCGGGGCTACACCTTC. It codes for CASSPRGNELSRGYTF.

The genes are TRBV5-1 and TRBJ1-1; unclear D gene. This CDR3 is built from 13 residues. CDR1 is SGHRS and CDR2 is YFSETQ in the germline V gene. Between the trimmed V and J ends, which lost 0 bases and 6 bases, there was a span of 9 bases. Written as DNA, the CDR3 is TGCGCCAGCAGCTTGGGGCAGAGGGCTGAAGCTTTCTTT. Its protein product is CASSLGQRAEAFF.

V is TRBV20-1 and J is TRBJ1-1, with 8 nucleotides matching TRBD1. J was trimmed by 7 bases and V by 8 bases; bases with no gene match: 3. Germline CDR1 DFQATT, CDR2 SNEGSKA (reference sequence). The CDR3 covers 10 residues. CDR3 amino acids: CSTGGDEAFF. CDR3 nucleotides: TGCAGTACAGGGGGAGATGAAGCTTTCTTT.

On this clone itself: The sample has other DNA sequences that encode this CDR3 too. This chain links TRBV6-5 with TRBJ1-6; D call uncertain. This CDR3 comprises 14 residues. The germline CDR1 and CDR2 sequences are MNHEY and SVGAGI. V lost 6 bases to trimming and J lost 0 bases, with 6 bases between them. Here the CDR3 reads CASRSGSYNSPLHF. The CDR3 region has the DNA TGTGCCAGCAGGTCAGGCTCCTATAATTCACCCCTCCACTTT.

This clone appeared a single time. This chain joins TRBV10-3 and TRBJ1-1; D might be TRBD1 (5 bases). CDR3 length equals 11 residues. Germline lookup yields CDR1 ENHRY and CDR2 SYGVKD. V was clipped by 3 bases and J by 7 bases, with 6 bases between them. This CDR3 is CAISDQGEAFF. The CDR3 DNA sequence: TGTGCCATCAGTGACCAGGGTGAAGCTTTCTTT.

The V call is TRBV7-6, the J call TRBJ2-3; the match to TRBD2 covers 10 bases. CDR1 is SGHVS, CDR2 FNYEAQ, per germline. The CDR3 runs to 16 residues. The junction had 8 bases not matched to a gene; V was cut back by 5 bases and J by 3 bases. As DNA, the CDR3 is TGTGCCAGCAGCCGATCGAGCGGGGGGGATACAGATACGCAGTATTTT. It codes for CASSRSSGGDTDTQYF. Drawing the rest from reference TRBV7-6 and TRBJ2-3, the complete variable domain is GAGVSQSPRYKVTKRGQDVALRCDPISGHVSLYWYRQALGQGPEFLTYFNYEAQQDKSGLPNDRFSAERPEGSISTLTIQRTEQRDSAMYRCASSRSSGGDTDTQYFGPGTRLTVL.

Here the CDR3 DNA reads TGTGCCAGCAGCTTCTCTATATACGAGCAGTACTTC. Protein product: CASSFSIYEQYF. V and J are TRBV5-4 and TRBJ2-7; D gene uncertain. Trimming took off 2 bases at V and 4 bases at J, with 7 bases between the two ends. The V gene's germline CDR1 is SGHNT and CDR2 YYREEE (reference sequence). This CDR3 spans 12 amino acids. Using reference TRBV5-4 and TRBJ2-7 for the parts outside the CDR3, the full variable domain is ETGVTQSPTHLIKTRGQQVTLRCSSQSGHNTVSWYQQALGQGPQFIFQYYREEENGRGNFPPRFSGLQFPNYSSELNVNALELDDSALYLCASSFSIYEQYFGPGTRLTVT.

CDR3: CASSYRPGGNEQYF. CDR3 sequence (DNA): TGTGCCAGCAGTTATCGTCCGGGGGGGAACGAGCAGTACTTC. The chain is built from TRBV6-5 and TRBJ2-7, with 8 bases identical to TRBD2. Germline CDR1 and CDR2: MNHEY and SVGAGI. Germline trimming cut 3 bases from V and 5 bases from J; bases unmatched to any gene: 6. The CDR3 is made up of 14 amino acids.

The chain is built from TRBV7-3 and TRBJ1-3; tentative D call: TRBD1 (6 bases). Germline lookup yields CDR1 SGHTA and CDR2 FQGTGA. The ends were cut back, 5 bases at V and 1 base at J, with 15 bases in the middle. The CDR3 has 16 amino acids. The CDR3 coding sequence is TGTGCCAGCAGCGGGGGCAGATATAGTTCTGGAAACACCATATATTTT. It is translated as CASSGGRYSSGNTIYF.

This chain uses TRBV2 with TRBJ1-1; D is uncertain. CDR1 and CDR2 from the germline V gene are SNHLY and FYNNEI. V was shortened by 8 bases and J by 2 bases, with 12 bases between the two germline ends. The CDR3 has 13 residues. CDR3: CASGGQVNTEAFF. In nucleotides, the CDR3 is TGTGCCAGCGGAGGGCAGGTTAACACTGAAGCTTTCTTT. Using reference TRBV2 and TRBJ1-1 for the parts outside the CDR3, the full variable domain is EPEVTQTPSHQVTQMGQEVILRCVPISNHLYFYWYRQILGQKVEFLVSFYNNEISEKSEIFDDQFSVERPDGSNFTLKIRSTKLEDSAMYFCASGGQVNTEAFFGQGTRLTVV.

The V call is TRBV11-2, the J call TRBJ1-6; 11 nucleotides agree with TRBD1. V lost 3 bases to trimming and J lost 9 bases; unmatched junction nucleotides: 1. The V gene's germline CDR1 is SGHAT and CDR2 FQNNGV. The CDR3 is 14 residues long. This CDR3 is CASSFGTGGSPLHF. In DNA form, the CDR3 reads TGTGCCAGCAGCTTCGGGACAGGGGGTTCACCCCTCCACTTT. The full variable domain, with the rest looked up from reference TRBV11-2 and TRBJ1-6, is EAGVAQSPRYKIIEKRQSVAFWCNPISGHATLYWYQQILGQGPKLLIQFQNNGVVDDSQLPKDRFSAERLKGVDSTLKIQPAKLEDSAVYLCASSFGTGGSPLHFGNGTRLTVT.

The chain employs TRBV5-4 and TRBJ2-5; maybe TRBD1 (5 bases). The CDR3 consists of 13 residues. Trimming shortened V by 4 bases and J by 5 bases, and 12 bases separated the two germline ends. The germline V gene has CDR1 SGHNT and CDR2 YYREEE (reference sequence). This CDR3 reads CASSPLPGETQYF. The CDR3 nucleotides read TGTGCCAGCAGCCCCCTTCCAGGGGAGACCCAGTACTTC.

V and J are TRBV6-6 and TRBJ1-2, with TRBD1 as a possible D gene (6 bases). The V gene's germline CDR1 is MNHNY and CDR2 SVGAGI (reference sequence). The length of the CDR3 is 12 residues. V was trimmed by 8 bases and J by 7 bases, leaving 14 bases between them. In DNA form, the CDR3 reads TGTGCCAGCGGGGGGGCGACATCTGGCTACACCTTC. Residues: CASGGATSGYTF.

V usage is TRBV19 and J usage is TRBJ1-5; unclear D gene. Germline lookup yields CDR1 LNHDA and CDR2 SQIVND (reference sequence). The ends were cut back, 8 bases at V and 0 bases at J, with 20 bases in the middle. The length of the CDR3 is 17 residues. Here the CDR3 reads CASSSETADYSNQPQHF. CDR3 DNA: TGTGCCAGTTCCTCGGAGACTGCGGACTATAGCAATCAGCCCCAGCATTTT.

V usage is TRBV18 and J usage is TRBJ2-7; 9 nucleotides line up with TRBD1. CDR3 size: 14 residues. Germline CDR1 KGHSH, CDR2 LQKENI. Trimming took 0 bases from V and 6 from J; bases not matched to a gene: 3. In DNA form, the CDR3 reads TGTGCCAGCTCACCACCGGGACAGGGTGCCGAGCAGTACTTC. The encoded protein is CASSPPGQGAEQYF.

The rearrangement links TRBV6-5 to TRBJ2-7; TRBD2 is a possible D gene (6 bases). The CDR3 runs 14 residues. V was shortened by 2 bases and J by 6 bases, with 14 bases between the two germline ends. Germline CDR1 and CDR2: MNHEY and SVGAGI. The CDR3 DNA is TGTGCCAGCAGTTACCCCGGGGGATCGGGCGAGCAGTACTTC. Its protein is CASSYPGGSGEQYF.

This clone was found a few times. The V and J genes are TRBV7-9 and TRBJ1-5; D is perhaps TRBD1 (5 bases). The CDR3 contains 16 residues. The V gene lost 1 base and the J gene lost 3 bases, with 13 bases spanning the gap. Germline V gene data show CDR1 as SEHNR and CDR2 as FQNEAQ (reference sequence). The CDR3 DNA is TGTGCCAGCAGCTTAGAAGGGTCTGGGGCCAATCAGCCCCAGCATTTT. As protein: CASSLEGSGANQPQHF.

V usage is TRBV18 and J usage is TRBJ1-2; 9 bases map to TRBD1. Per germline, CDR1 KGHSH and CDR2 LQKENI. The length of the CDR3 is 17 residues. J lost 0 bases, V lost 2 bases, and 7 bases had no gene match. As DNA, the CDR3 is TGTGCCAGCTCACCAATAACAGGGGGCCAGGCTAACTATGGCTACACCTTC. Protein sequence: CASSPITGGQANYGYTF.

This sequence joins TRBV2 and TRBJ2-6; no clear D. In germline, CDR1 is SNHLY, CDR2 FYNNEI. This CDR3 region has 13 residues. The ends were cut back, 9 bases at V and 4 bases at J, with 10 bases in the middle. The CDR3 here is CASTVSGANVLTF. The CDR3 DNA is TGTGCCAGTACTGTATCAGGGGCCAACGTCCTGACTTTC.